The next 25 T cell receptor beta chains were all read from a single sample in a study of T-cell memory formation after mild COVID-19. A single record per CDR3 protein comes from TCRdb applying MiXCR to the 5' RACE reads. The sample has 530,000 or so distinct CDR3 sequences; approximately 15% are singletons. The source material was PBMCs or a T cell subset sorted from them (not recorded which). The receptors stem from an adult woman who had mild COVID-19 (a few samples of this study predate the infection). Cell type and time point are not known.

There are a few counts of this clonotype. This chain joins TRBV9 and TRBJ2-5; TRBD1 matches at 7 bases. V lost 1 base and J lost 4; bases outside the gene matches: 4. Germline CDR1 SGDLS, CDR2 YYNGEE. CDR3 size: 14 residues. The chain's CDR3 is CASSVSQGSETQYF. CDR3 coding DNA: TGTGCCAGCAGCGTATCACAGGGGTCAGAGACCCAGTACTTC.

This clonotype was seen only a few times. The chain joins TRBV20-1 to TRBJ1-1; perhaps TRBD1 as D (5 bases). The germline V gene encodes CDR1 DFQATT and CDR2 SNEGSKA (reference sequence). The CDR3 contains 14 residues. Trimming took off 3 bases at V and 4 bases at J, with 15 bases between the two ends. Here the CDR3 reads CSARGGGGGTEAFF. Written as DNA, the CDR3 is TGCAGTGCTAGGGGCGGCGGGGGAGGCACTGAAGCTTTCTTT.

This clonotype was recorded many times. This chain uses TRBV12-3 or TRBV12-4 with TRBJ1-1, with D possibly matching TRBD1 (6 bases). V lost 1 base to trimming and J lost 5 bases, with 8 bases between them. CDR3 length: 13 amino acids. The CDR3: CASSLGRGTEAFF. CDR3 DNA sequence: TGTGCCAGCAGTTTAGGGAGGGGGACTGAAGCTTTCTTT.

The sample holds many counts of this clonotype. The V call is TRBV20-1, the J call TRBJ1-6, with D possibly TRBD1 on 6 matching bases. Germline loops: CDR1 DFQATT, CDR2 SNEGSKA (reference sequence). Between the trimmed V and J ends, which lost 3 bases and 6 bases, there was a span of 18 bases. This CDR3 has 16 residues. The CDR3 DNA sequence: TGCAGTGCTAGTTTTTCCCAGGGGTCCCTTAATTCACCCCTCCACTTT. Its translation is CSASFSQGSLNSPLHF.

The DNA of the CDR3 is TGTGCCAGCAGCTCGGACAGGGGGTATGGCTACACCTTC. Encoded protein: CASSSDRGYGYTF. J is TRBJ1-2 and V is TRBV9; 10 positions agree with TRBD1. Trimming cost V 4 bases and J 5 bases; bases outside gene matches: 2. CDR1 is SGDLS and CDR2 is YYNGEE in the germline V gene. The CDR3 is made up of 13 amino acids.

V gene TRBV12-3 or TRBV12-4 combines with J gene TRBJ2-7; 11 bases match TRBD2. J gave up 5 bases and V 3 bases, and 3 bases lay outside the gene matches. The CDR3 consists of 14 residues. DNA of the CDR3: TGTGCCAGCAGTTTCTTAGCGGGGGGGCACGAGCAGTACTTC. Its translation: CASSFLAGGHEQYF.

V and J are TRBV7-2 and TRBJ2-5, with 7 bases aligning to TRBD2. CDR1 is SGHTA and CDR2 is FQGNSA in the germline V gene. The CDR3 spans 16 residues. The V segment lost 5 bases and the J segment 4 bases; nucleotides outside the gene matches: 13. CDR3 DNA sequence: TGTGCCAGCAGCCCCCTTCCGGCGGGAGCGGGAGAGACCCAGTACTTC. This translates into CASSPLPAGAGETQYF.

This clonotype was detected only a few times. The V call is TRBV4-1, the J call TRBJ2-1; D is unresolved. V was pared by 4 bases and J by 3 bases, with 10 bases between. This CDR3 has 14 residues. CDR1 is MGHRA, CDR2 YSYEKL, per germline. The CDR3: CASSPSEVYNEQFF. CDR3 DNA sequence: TGCGCCAGCAGCCCCTCCGAGGTCTACAATGAGCAGTTCTTC.

The rearrangement links TRBV4-2 to TRBJ2-7; 7 bases fit TRBD2. Trimming at V came to 6 bases and at J to 0 bases, leaving 8 bases not matched to a gene. There are 15 residues in the CDR3. CDR1 and CDR2 from the germline V gene are LGHNA and YNFKEQ. This CDR3 reads CASSQTGDYSYEQYF. CDR3 coding DNA: TGTGCCAGCAGTCAGACGGGGGACTACTCCTACGAGCAGTACTTC.

This clonotype was counted only a few times. The rearrangement links TRBV7-9 to TRBJ2-5, with D possibly matching TRBD2 (6 bases). The germline gives CDR1 SEHNR, CDR2 FQNEAQ (reference sequence). V lost 2 bases, J lost 5 bases, and 15 bases lay in between. The CDR3 is 15 amino acids. The CDR3 is CASSLSRTREETQYF. CDR3 DNA sequence: TGTGCCAGCAGCTTATCTAGGACCCGGGAGGAGACCCAGTACTTC. The whole variable domain, remainder taken from reference TRBV7-9 and TRBJ2-5, is DTGVSQNPRHKITKRGQNVTFRCDPISEHNRLYWYRQTLGQGPEFLTYFQNEAQLEKSRLLSDRFSAERPKGSFSTLEIQRTEQGDSAMYLCASSLSRTREETQYFGPGTRLLVL.

V usage is TRBV6-1 and J usage is TRBJ1-1; D unclear. Looked up from germline, CDR1 is MNHNS and CDR2 is SASEGT. The V and J ends lost 3 bases and 4 bases respectively, with 15 bases between them. The CDR3 consists of 15 residues. The CDR3 bases are TGTGCCAGCAGTGAGATTTCCGCGGGAGGCACTGAAGCTTTCTTT. Protein sequence: CASSEISAGGTEAFF.

V is TRBV5-6 and J is TRBJ2-7; 10 nucleotides match TRBD2. The CDR3 is 13 residues long. From germline, CDR1 is SGHDT and CDR2 YYEEEE. V was clipped by 6 bases and J by 4 bases; unmatched bases: 4. The CDR3 here is CASIPSGSYEQYF. The CDR3, as DNA: TGTGCCAGCATCCCTAGCGGGAGTTACGAGCAGTACTTC.

The chain employs TRBV6-5 and TRBJ2-1; no firm D call. The germline gives CDR1 MNHEY, CDR2 SVGAGI. The V gene lost 6 bases and the J gene lost 5 bases, with 14 bases spanning the gap. The CDR3 is made up of 14 amino acids. This CDR3 is CASRRRVLNNEQFF. The CDR3 region has the DNA TGTGCCAGCAGACGACGTGTCTTAAACAATGAGCAGTTCTTC.

At least ten counts were recorded for this clonotype. V is TRBV4-1 and J is TRBJ2-2; D is perhaps TRBD1 (5 bases). Trimming left V 1 base short and J 7 bases short, with 7 bases between. Germline V gene data show CDR1 as MGHRA and CDR2 as YSYEKL. The CDR3 is 13 amino acids. The CDR3 is CASSQVGHGELFF. The CDR3 DNA reads as TGCGCCAGCAGCCAAGTGGGGCACGGGGAGCTGTTTTTT.

This clonotype was observed a handful of times. The rearrangement joins TRBV12-3 or TRBV12-4 to TRBJ2-1; TRBD2 aligns across 7 bases. V lost 1 base and J lost 10; bases outside the gene matches: 13. This CDR3 contains 16 residues. The DNA of the CDR3 is TGTGCCAGCAGTTTAGGGGGGGGGTCCCAATGGTGGGAGCAGTTCTTC. It is translated as CASSLGGGSQWWEQFF.

This clonotype showed up just a few times. The chain is built from TRBV11-2 and TRBJ2-7, with 7 bases lining up with TRBD1. Germline CDR1 is SGHAT and CDR2 is FQNNGV. With 6 bases clipped from V and 4 bases from J, the junction kept 12 bases outside the gene matches. The length of the CDR3 is 15 residues. This CDR3 reads CASSRTQGMGYEQYF. As DNA, the CDR3 is TGTGCCAGCAGTCGAACACAGGGGATGGGGTACGAGCAGTACTTC. Looking up the rest from reference TRBV11-2 and TRBJ2-7 gives the full variable domain: EAGVAQSPRYKIIEKRQSVAFWCNPISGHATLYWYQQILGQGPKLLIQFQNNGVVDDSQLPKDRFSAERLKGVDSTLKIQPAKLEDSAVYLCASSRTQGMGYEQYFGPGTRLTVT.

The chain joins TRBV6-4 to TRBJ2-1, with 7 positions matching TRBD2. Germline loops: CDR1 MRHNA, CDR2 SNTAGT. V was clipped by 2 bases and J by 10 bases; unmatched bases: 5. The CDR3 totals 13 residues. Written as DNA, the CDR3 is TGTGCCAGCAGTGACGGAGAGCGGGGAGAGCAGTTCTTC. Residues: CASSDGERGEQFF.

The gene calls are TRBV5-1 and TRBJ2-3, with D perhaps matching TRBD2 (6 bases). Per germline, CDR1 SGHRS and CDR2 YFSETQ. The germline V and J ends were trimmed by 0 bases and 4 bases, with 12 bases remaining between them. The CDR3 length is 15 residues. CDR3 nucleotides: TGCGCCAGCAGCTTGGGCCAGGAGGGCGCAGATACGCAGTATTTT. Its translation: CASSLGQEGADTQYF.

The rearrangement links TRBV20-1 to TRBJ1-2, with 10 bases identical to TRBD1. Germline V gene sequence: CDR1 DFQATT, CDR2 SNEGSKA (reference sequence). J gave up 8 bases and V 5 bases, and 8 bases lay outside the gene matches. This CDR3 spans 13 amino acids. The CDR3 DNA follows: TGCAGTGCTCCCGACAGGGGGCCGGGGGGCTACACCTTC. As protein: CSAPDRGPGGYTF.

The table lists this clonotype with a few counts. The chain employs TRBV18 and TRBJ2-7; D unclear. The CDR3 loop spans 13 amino acids. Germline V CDR1 and CDR2: KGHSH, LQKENI. The germline V and J ends were trimmed by 0 bases and 3 bases, with 6 bases remaining between them. CDR3: CASSPPGFYEQYF. CDR3 nucleotide sequence: TGTGCCAGCTCACCACCGGGTTTCTACGAGCAGTACTTC.

This clonotype was observed a few times. The genes are TRBV3-2 and TRBJ1-5; no check of the table's D call, TRBD1, against the DNA was made. TRBV3-2 is recorded as a pseudogene. The CDR3 has 19 residues. The DNA of the CDR3 is TGTGCCAGCAGCCAACCCCGTCGTGTTGACAGGGAGGGAATTCAGCCCCAGCATTTT. Its protein is CASSQPRRVDREGIQPQHF.

This clonotype was detected a few times. The rearrangement joins TRBV20-1 to TRBJ2-7; 9 bases match TRBD2. CDR3 length equals 14 residues. Per germline, CDR1 DFQATT and CDR2 SNEGSKA (reference sequence). V lost 5 bases and J lost 3; bases outside the gene matches: 8. CDR3 DNA sequence: TGCAGTGCTCGGCCCCGGCGGGGGGGCTACGAGCAGTACTTC. Encoded protein: CSARPRRGGYEQYF.

This clonotype was observed many times. This chain joins TRBV4-2 and TRBJ1-2; 9 bases map to TRBD1. CDR1 LGHNA and CDR2 YNFKEQ come from the germline V gene. Trimming took 4 bases from V and 3 from J; bases not matched to a gene: 0. The CDR3 covers 13 residues. DNA for the CDR3: TGTGCCAGCAGCCGGGACAGGGACTATGGCTACACCTTC. Its protein product is CASSRDRDYGYTF.

As DNA, the CDR3 is TGTGCCAGCAGCCTACCAGACACAGATACGCAGTATTTT. Its protein product is CASSLPDTDTQYF. V usage is TRBV7-9 and J usage is TRBJ2-3; D gene ambiguous. The CDR3 totals 13 residues. Trimming pared 5 bases from V and 2 bases from J, leaving 8 bases between. Germline V gene data show CDR1 as SEHNR and CDR2 as FQNEAQ (reference sequence).

This clonotype has a handful of counts. The chain links TRBV20-1 to TRBJ1-4; D remains ambiguous. Trimming shortened V by 3 bases and J by 8 bases, and 10 bases separated the two germline ends. The CDR3 loop spans 12 amino acids. Germline V CDR1 and CDR2: DFQATT, SNEGSKA (reference sequence). CDR3 sequence: CSASLAGEKLFF. The CDR3 DNA reads TGCAGTGCTAGCCTTGCCGGGGAAAAACTGTTTTTT.